One sample yielded the 16 T cell receptor beta chains listed below, sequenced in a study of beta chain features in type 1 diabetes. The authors reverse transcribed all of the isolated RNA, so sequencing captured expressed TCRB transcripts. The method was immunoSEQ multiplex PCR; TCRdb's version includes in-frame clones alone and lacks a portion of them. The data hold 600,000 to 650,000 clones, with around 16% observed a single time. Sequencing was performed on naive CD4+ T cells from blood. The origin of the receptors is a man younger than 30 in good health.

This clone has just a few counts. The rearrangement joins TRBV10-3 to TRBJ1-1, with TRBD1 as a possible D gene (6 bases). Germline V CDR1 and CDR2: ENHRY, SYGVKD. The CDR3 consists of 17 residues. Trimming pared 3 bases from V and 4 bases from J, leaving 21 bases between. This CDR3 reads CAISERVLPGASTEAFF. The CDR3 DNA is TGTGCCATCAGTGAAAGGGTCCTCCCGGGGGCTAGCACTGAAGCTTTCTTT.

This clone was counted between two and nine times. The chain couples TRBV5-1 to TRBJ2-5; D gene ambiguous. From germline, CDR1 is SGHRS and CDR2 YFSETQ. CDR3 length: 15 residues. Between the trimmed V and J ends, which lost 4 bases and 1 base, there was a span of 14 bases. The chain's CDR3 is CASSLSRLAQETQYF. The CDR3 region has the DNA TGCGCCAGCAGCCTTAGTAGATTGGCCCAAGAGACCCAGTACTTC.

This clone was seen only a few times. The V and J genes are TRBV4-1 and TRBJ2-1, with 8 positions matching TRBD2. In germline, CDR1 is MGHRA, CDR2 YSYEKL. CDR3 length equals 16 residues. With V trimmed by 4 bases and J by 9 bases, 14 bases remained unmatched. CDR3 bases: TGCGCCAGCAGCCGCGAAGCGACGGGGGGGTCGAGTGAGCAGTTCTTC. Protein: CASSREATGGSSEQFF.

The V call is TRBV2, the J call TRBJ2-3; a possible D gene is TRBD2 (6 bases). This CDR3 comprises 13 residues. Trimming took off 8 bases at V and 6 bases at J, with 15 bases between the two ends. Germline CDR1 is SNHLY and CDR2 is FYNNEI. Here the CDR3 reads CASCGDFTDTQYF. The CDR3 DNA reads TGTGCCAGCTGTGGGGACTTCACGGATACGCAGTATTTT. Looking up the rest from reference TRBV2 and TRBJ2-3 gives the full variable domain: EPEVTQTPSHQVTQMGQEVILRCVPISNHLYFYWYRQILGQKVEFLVSFYNNEISEKSEIFDDQFSVERPDGSNFTLKIRSTKLEDSAMYFCASCGDFTDTQYFGPGTRLTVL.

The rearrangement uses TRBV28 and TRBJ2-3; 7 positions agree with TRBD2. V lost 6 bases, J lost 2 bases, and 14 bases stayed unmatched. Germline values: CDR1 MDHEN, CDR2 SYDVKM. The CDR3 is made up of 17 amino acids. The CDR3 DNA follows: TGTGCCAGCAGCTACGGTTGGCTAGCGGATATCACAGATACGCAGTATTTT. Protein: CASSYGWLADITDTQYF.

The CDR3 here is CASSLTSGNEQFF. For the CDR3, the DNA is TGCGCCAGCAGCCTGACTAGCGGGAATGAGCAGTTCTTC. The chain uses TRBV5-1 and TRBJ2-1, with 10 bases that match TRBD2. CDR1 is SGHRS, CDR2 YFSETQ, per germline. Germline trimming cut 4 bases from V and 7 bases from J; bases unmatched to any gene: 2. The CDR3 consists of 13 residues.

This clone appeared a few times. This chain joins TRBV15 and TRBJ2-1, with D perhaps matching TRBD1 (6 bases). V lost 0 bases to trimming and J lost 10 bases, with 13 bases between them. CDR1 and CDR2 from the germline V gene are LNHNV and YYDKDF (reference sequence). This CDR3 spans 14 amino acids. CDR3: CATSRDRTDQEQFF. The CDR3 DNA follows: TGTGCCACCAGCAGAGATAGGACAGATCAAGAGCAGTTCTTC.

The V gene is TRBV2, the J gene TRBJ1-1, with TRBD1 as a possible D gene (5 bases). Trimming removed 2 bases at V and 10 bases at J, with 11 bases between. The CDR3 has 12 residues. The V gene's germline CDR1 is SNHLY and CDR2 FYNNEI. The DNA of the CDR3 is TGTGCCAGCAGTGAAACCCACCAGGGAGCTTTCTTT. It yields the protein CASSETHQGAFF.

The gene calls are TRBV7-2 and TRBJ2-3; 12 positions match TRBD2. Trimming took 2 bases from V and 0 from J; bases not matched to a gene: 3. In germline, CDR1 is SGHTA, CDR2 FQGNSA. The CDR3 is 17 amino acids. DNA for the CDR3: TGTGCCAGCAGCTTACGGACTAGCGGGGCTAGCACAGATACGCAGTATTTT. It translates to CASSLRTSGASTDTQYF.

CDR3 coding DNA: TGTGCCACCGGTTTGCGGCTTACCGGGACTAGCTCCTACGAGCAGTACTTC. Translated, it gives CATGLRLTGTSSYEQYF. The chain employs TRBV27 and TRBJ2-7; 8 positions agree with TRBD2. Germline V gives CDR1 MNHEY, CDR2 SMNVEV (reference sequence). V shed 10 bases and J 0 bases; nucleotides not matched to a gene: 17. This CDR3 spans 17 amino acids.

Note on this clone: The same CDR3 also results from other DNA sequences found in this sample. The rearrangement joins TRBV5-1 to TRBJ1-4; D unresolved. Deletions cut 0 bases from V and 5 bases from J, with 11 bases between. The CDR3 has 15 amino acids. From germline, CDR1 is SGHRS and CDR2 YFSETQ. CDR3 amino acids: CASSLEGRPNEKLFF. The CDR3 coding sequence is TGCGCCAGCAGCTTGGAAGGACGGCCAAATGAAAAACTGTTTTTT.

The chain uses TRBV7-2 and TRBJ1-6; 8 positions agree with TRBD1. The junction had 9 bases not matched to a gene; V was cut back by 5 bases and J by 9 bases. Per the germline V gene, CDR1 is SGHTA and CDR2 is FQGNSA. The length of the CDR3 is 15 residues. For the CDR3, the DNA is TGTGCCAGCAGCGGAAACAGGGGGTTAGGTTCACCCCTCCACTTT. It translates to CASSGNRGLGSPLHF.

This clone occurred a few times. The V gene is TRBV29-1, the J gene TRBJ2-7; D is perhaps TRBD1 or TRBD2 (6 bases each). CDR1 SQVTM and CDR2 ANQGSEA come from the germline V gene. V was trimmed by 4 bases and J by 3 bases, leaving 16 bases between them. The CDR3 is 14 amino acids. Written as DNA, the CDR3 is TGCAGCGTTGTTTCGGGGGAACAGGGCTACGAGCAGTACTTC. Its translation: CSVVSGEQGYEQYF.

The sample holds a few counts of this clone. This chain's CDR3 is CASRLTGRGGNTIYF. DNA for the CDR3: TGTGCCAGTAGGTTAACAGGGAGAGGAGGAAACACCATATATTTT. The chain couples TRBV19 to TRBJ1-3, with D perhaps TRBD1 (6 bases). The CDR3 runs to 15 residues. The germline V and J ends were trimmed by 6 bases and 4 bases, with 16 bases remaining between them. CDR1 LNHDA and CDR2 SQIVND come from the germline V gene (reference sequence).

This clone was seen only a few times. The rearrangement links TRBV4-1 to TRBJ2-2, with D maybe TRBD2 (6 bases). The V end was cut by 3 bases, the J end by 6 bases, with 14 bases between. In germline, CDR1 is MGHRA, CDR2 YSYEKL. The CDR3 is made up of 15 amino acids. CDR3 in amino acids: CASSHRGGDPGELFF. CDR3 in DNA: TGCGCCAGCAGCCACCGGGGCGGGGATCCCGGGGAGCTGTTTTTT.

This clone appeared a few times. The chain recombines TRBV6-5 with TRBJ1-5, with 7 bases that match TRBD1. The CDR3 loop spans 15 amino acids. With V trimmed by 4 bases and J by 7 bases, 10 bases remained unmatched. Germline V CDR1 and CDR2: MNHEY, SVGAGI. CDR3 region: CASSSGQAGLQPQHF. As DNA, the CDR3 is TGTGCCAGCAGTTCTGGACAGGCAGGGTTGCAGCCCCAGCATTTT.